Sequencing of this T cell receptor beta chain was carried out in a study of blood T cell repertoires in COVID-19. Turning to the study itself: Material from acute and convalescent COVID-19 was sourced from the United States, Italy and Spain. PBMCs, B-cell-depleted T cells, or T cells were the source of the cDNA or gDNA that made up the material.

V lost 5 bases to trimming and J lost 3 bases, with 14 bases between them. CDR3 size: 15 residues. CDR1 is LNHDA, CDR2 SQIVND, per germline (reference sequence). Study processing details: Reference gene primer amplification gave nucleated cell count estimates. The method was immunoSEQ multiplex PCR; TCRdb's version includes in-frame clones alone and lacks a portion of them. That table furnishes V, J and clone size, whereas the DNA furnished D and trimming. Among approximately 80,000 clones listed, around 89% were seen once. The origin of this receptor is a human donor in a cohort sampled during active COVID-19. Sequencing was performed on peripheral blood. The chain is built from TRBV19 and TRBJ1-5; weak D call: TRBD1 (6 bases). CDR3 amino acids: CASSSAGTPNQPQHF. The CDR3, as DNA: TGTGCCAGTAGTTCCGCCGGGACACCCAATCAGCCCCAGCATTTT. The full variable domain, its missing parts supplied by reference TRBV19 and TRBJ1-5, is DGGITQSPKYLFRKEGQNVTLSCEQNLNHDAMYWYRQDPGQGLRLIYYSQIVNDFQKGDIAEGYSVSREKKESFPLTVTSAQKNPTAFYLCASSSAGTPNQPQHFGDGTRLSIL.